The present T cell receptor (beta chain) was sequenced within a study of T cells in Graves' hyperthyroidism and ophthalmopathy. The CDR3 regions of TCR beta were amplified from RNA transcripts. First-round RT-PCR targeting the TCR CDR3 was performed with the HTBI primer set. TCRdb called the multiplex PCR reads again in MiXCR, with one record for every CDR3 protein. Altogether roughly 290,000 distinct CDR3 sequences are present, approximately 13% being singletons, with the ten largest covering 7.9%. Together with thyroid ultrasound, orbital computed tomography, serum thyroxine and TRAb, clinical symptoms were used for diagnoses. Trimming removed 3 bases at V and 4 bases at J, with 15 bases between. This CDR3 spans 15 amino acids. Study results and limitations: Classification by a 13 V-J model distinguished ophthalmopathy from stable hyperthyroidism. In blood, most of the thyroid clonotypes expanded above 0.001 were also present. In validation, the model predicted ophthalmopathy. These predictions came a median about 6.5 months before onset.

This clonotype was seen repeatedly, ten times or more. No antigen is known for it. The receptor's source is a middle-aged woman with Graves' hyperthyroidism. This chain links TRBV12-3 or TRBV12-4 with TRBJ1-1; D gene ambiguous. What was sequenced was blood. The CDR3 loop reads CASSFSFDAGTEAFF. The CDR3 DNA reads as TGTGCCAGCAGTTTTTCGTTTGACGCGGGCACTGAAGCTTTCTTT.